The clone carrying this T cell receptor beta chain was counted many times. Its antigen remains unidentified. One entry per CDR3 protein, called by TCRdb with MiXCR from the 5' RACE reads. The data show some 150,000 distinct CDR3 sequences, about 4% seen once. The data derive from a study of human T cells and chemical hapten exposure. Study summary: Across samples, TCR yields varied, mostly owing to small differences in pooled library volumes.

Study-wide findings and caveats: No shift was seen in TCRs above 1 in 1000 frequency with DPC sensitization.

The study extracted total RNA from unfractionated whole blood. Trimming removed 7 bases at V and 5 bases at J, with 14 bases between. The V gene's germline CDR1 is SQVTM and CDR2 ANQGSEA. CDR3 size: 13 residues. V gene TRBV29-1 combines with J gene TRBJ1-4, with D uncertain. The receptor comes from a female donor in good health. The CDR3 region has the DNA TGCAGCGCCAAAGGACGGCTAAATGAAAAACTGTTTTTT. Protein product: CSAKGRLNEKLFF.